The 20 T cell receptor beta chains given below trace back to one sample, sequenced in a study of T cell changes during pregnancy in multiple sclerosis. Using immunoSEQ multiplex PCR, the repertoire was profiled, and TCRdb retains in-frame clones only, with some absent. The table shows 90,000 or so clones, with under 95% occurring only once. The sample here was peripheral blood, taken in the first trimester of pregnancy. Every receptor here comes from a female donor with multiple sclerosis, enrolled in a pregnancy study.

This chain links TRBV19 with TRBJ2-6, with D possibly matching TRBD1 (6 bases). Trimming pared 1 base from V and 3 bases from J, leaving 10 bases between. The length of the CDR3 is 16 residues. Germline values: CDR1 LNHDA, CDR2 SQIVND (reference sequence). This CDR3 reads CASSIVGGIGANVLTF. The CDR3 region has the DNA TGTGCCAGTAGTATAGTTGGGGGCATTGGGGCCAACGTCCTGACTTTC.

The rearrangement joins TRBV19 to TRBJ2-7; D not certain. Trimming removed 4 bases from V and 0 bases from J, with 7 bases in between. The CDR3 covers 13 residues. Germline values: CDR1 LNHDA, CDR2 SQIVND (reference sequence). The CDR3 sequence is CASSKTPSYEQYF. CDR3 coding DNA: TGTGCCAGTAGTAAGACACCCTCCTACGAGCAGTACTTC.

CDR3 sequence reads: CASSQVGGEGNQPQHF. CDR3 bases: TGTGCCAGCAGCCAAGTGGGGGGGGAAGGAAATCAGCCCCAGCATTTT. The rearrangement joins TRBV4-2 to TRBJ1-5; a weak D match, TRBD1 (5 bases). The CDR3 runs 16 residues. Germline V gives CDR1 LGHNA, CDR2 YNFKEQ. Trimming left V 1 base short and J 4 bases short, with 14 bases between.

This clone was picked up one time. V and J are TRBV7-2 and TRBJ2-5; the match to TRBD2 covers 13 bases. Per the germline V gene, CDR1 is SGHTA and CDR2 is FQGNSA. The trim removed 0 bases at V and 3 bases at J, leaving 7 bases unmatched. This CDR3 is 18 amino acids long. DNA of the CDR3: TGTGCCAGCAGCTTAGCTCGGACTAGCGGGAGACGAGAAGAGACCCAGTACTTC. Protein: CASSLARTSGRREETQYF.

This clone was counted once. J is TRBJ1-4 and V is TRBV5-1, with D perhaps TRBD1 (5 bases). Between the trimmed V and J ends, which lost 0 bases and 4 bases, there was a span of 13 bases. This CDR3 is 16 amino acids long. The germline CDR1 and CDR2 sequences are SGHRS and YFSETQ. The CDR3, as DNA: TGCGCCAGCAGCTTGGCAGGACCCCAGGGTAATGAAAAACTGTTTTTT. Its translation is CASSLAGPQGNEKLFF.

Here the CDR3 reads CASSLSVVGVGGYTF. CDR3 coding DNA: TGTGCCAGCAGTTTATCTGTGGTGGGCGTAGGCGGCTACACCTTC. This chain joins TRBV27 and TRBJ1-2; D not resolved. This CDR3 comprises 15 residues. Trimming cost V 0 bases and J 8 bases, with 16 bases left between them. Germline lookup yields CDR1 MNHEY and CDR2 SMNVEV (reference sequence).

This CDR3 is CASSQEGRITNYGYTF. The CDR3 DNA is TGCGCCAGCAGCCAAGAGGGGCGGATTACTAACTATGGCTACACCTTC. The V and J genes are TRBV4-1 and TRBJ1-2; perhaps TRBD1 as D (5 bases). Germline lookup yields CDR1 MGHRA and CDR2 YSYEKL. V was trimmed by 0 bases and J by 0 bases, leaving 11 bases between them. The CDR3 sequence is 16 residues long.

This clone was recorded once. The CDR3 sequence is CAISESRLAGAYEQYF. The CDR3 DNA sequence: TGTGCCATCAGTGAGTCACGACTAGCGGGGGCCTACGAGCAGTACTTC. The chain links TRBV10-3 to TRBJ2-7; 12 bases line up with TRBD2. CDR1 and CDR2 (germline): ENHRY, SYGVKD. The CDR3 is 16 residues long. V shed 0 bases and J 2 bases; nucleotides not matched to a gene: 2.

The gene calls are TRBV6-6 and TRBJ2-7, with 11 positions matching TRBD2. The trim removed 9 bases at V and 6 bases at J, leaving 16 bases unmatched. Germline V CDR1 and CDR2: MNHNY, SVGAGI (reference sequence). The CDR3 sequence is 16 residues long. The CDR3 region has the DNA TGTGCCAGTCGGCTTTTAAATAGCGGGAGGGCCTCCGAGCAGTACTTC. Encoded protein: CASRLLNSGRASEQYF.

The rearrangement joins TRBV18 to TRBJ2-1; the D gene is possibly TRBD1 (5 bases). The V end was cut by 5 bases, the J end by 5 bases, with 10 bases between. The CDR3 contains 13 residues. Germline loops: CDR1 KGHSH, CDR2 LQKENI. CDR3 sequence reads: CASSTDTNNEQFF. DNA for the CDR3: TGTGCCAGCTCAACGGACACTAACAATGAGCAGTTCTTC.

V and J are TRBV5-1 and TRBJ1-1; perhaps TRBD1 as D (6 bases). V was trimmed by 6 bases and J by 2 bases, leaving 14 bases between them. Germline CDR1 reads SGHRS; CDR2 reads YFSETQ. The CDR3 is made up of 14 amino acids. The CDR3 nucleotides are TGCGCCAGCACCAAACAGGGAGTCAACACTGAAGCTTTCTTT. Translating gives CASTKQGVNTEAFF.

As DNA, the CDR3 is TGTGCCAGCAGCCAAGATCGGGGAGGGGGCTCCTACGAGCAGTACTTC. Protein product: CASSQDRGGGSYEQYF. This chain links TRBV4-2 with TRBJ2-7; tentative D call: TRBD2 (7 bases). Germline values: CDR1 LGHNA, CDR2 YNFKEQ. Trimming cost V 0 bases and J 0 bases, with 12 bases left between them. The CDR3 consists of 16 residues.

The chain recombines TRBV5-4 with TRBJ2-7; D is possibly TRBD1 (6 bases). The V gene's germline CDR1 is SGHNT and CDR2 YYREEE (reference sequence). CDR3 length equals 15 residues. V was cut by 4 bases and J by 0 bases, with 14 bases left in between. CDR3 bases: TGTGCCAGCAGCCCGCAGGGGCGGAGCTCCTACGAGCAGTACTTC. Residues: CASSPQGRSSYEQYF.

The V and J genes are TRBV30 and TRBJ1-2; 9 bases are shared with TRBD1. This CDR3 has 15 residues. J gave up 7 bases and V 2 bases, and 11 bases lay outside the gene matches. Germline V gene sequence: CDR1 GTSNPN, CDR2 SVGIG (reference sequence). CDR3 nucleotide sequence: TGTGCCTGGAGTAAACCTATACAGGGGGCGCGTGGCTACACCTTC. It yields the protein CAWSKPIQGARGYTF. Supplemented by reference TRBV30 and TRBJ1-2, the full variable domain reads SQTIHQWPATLVQPVGSPLSLECTVEGTSNPNLYWYRQAAGRGLQLLFYSVGIGQISSEVPQNLSASRPQDRQFILSSKKLLLSDSGFYLCAWSKPIQGARGYTFGSGTRLTVV.

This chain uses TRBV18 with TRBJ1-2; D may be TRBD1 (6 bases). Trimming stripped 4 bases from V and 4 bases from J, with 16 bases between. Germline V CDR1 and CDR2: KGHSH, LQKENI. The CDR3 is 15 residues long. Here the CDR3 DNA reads TGTGCCAGCTCACTCGTGGGGGGGCTGAGCTATGGCTACACCTTC. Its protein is CASSLVGGLSYGYTF.

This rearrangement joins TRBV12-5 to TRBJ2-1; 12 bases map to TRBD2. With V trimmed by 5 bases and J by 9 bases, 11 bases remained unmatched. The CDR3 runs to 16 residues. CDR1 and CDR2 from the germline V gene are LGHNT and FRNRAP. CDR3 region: CASGLPASGRVGEQFF. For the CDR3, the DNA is TGTGCTAGTGGTCTCCCGGCTAGCGGGAGGGTGGGTGAGCAGTTCTTC.

CDR3 nucleotide sequence: TGTGCCAGCAAGGGACTAGAAGAGACCCAGTACTTC. Its translation: CASKGLEETQYF. The chain has TRBV27 and TRBJ2-5, with TRBD2 matching over 8 bases. The CDR3 is 12 amino acids. Per germline, CDR1 MNHEY and CDR2 SMNVEV (reference sequence). Germline trimming cut 7 bases from V and 3 bases from J; bases unmatched to any gene: 1.

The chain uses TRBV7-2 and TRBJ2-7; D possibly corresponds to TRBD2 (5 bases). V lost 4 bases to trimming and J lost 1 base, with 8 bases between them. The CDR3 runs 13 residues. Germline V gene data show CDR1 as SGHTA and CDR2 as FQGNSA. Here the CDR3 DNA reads TGTGCCAGCAGCTCGGGATTTTCCTACGAGCAGTACTTC. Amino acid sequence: CASSSGFSYEQYF.

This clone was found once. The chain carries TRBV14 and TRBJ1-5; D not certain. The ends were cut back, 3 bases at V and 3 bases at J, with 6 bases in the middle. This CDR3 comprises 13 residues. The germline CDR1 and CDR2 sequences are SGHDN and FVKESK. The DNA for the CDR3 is TGTGCCAGCAGCCAGCTAACCAATCAGCCCCAGCATTTT. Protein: CASSQLTNQPQHF.

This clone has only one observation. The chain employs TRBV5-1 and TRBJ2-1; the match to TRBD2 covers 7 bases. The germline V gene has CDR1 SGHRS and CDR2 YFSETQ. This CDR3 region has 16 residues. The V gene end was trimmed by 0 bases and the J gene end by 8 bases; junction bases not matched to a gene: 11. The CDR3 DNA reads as TGCGCCAGCAGCTTGGAAGGTCGCGCGGGAGTCGATGAGCAGTTCTTC. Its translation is CASSLEGRAGVDEQFF.